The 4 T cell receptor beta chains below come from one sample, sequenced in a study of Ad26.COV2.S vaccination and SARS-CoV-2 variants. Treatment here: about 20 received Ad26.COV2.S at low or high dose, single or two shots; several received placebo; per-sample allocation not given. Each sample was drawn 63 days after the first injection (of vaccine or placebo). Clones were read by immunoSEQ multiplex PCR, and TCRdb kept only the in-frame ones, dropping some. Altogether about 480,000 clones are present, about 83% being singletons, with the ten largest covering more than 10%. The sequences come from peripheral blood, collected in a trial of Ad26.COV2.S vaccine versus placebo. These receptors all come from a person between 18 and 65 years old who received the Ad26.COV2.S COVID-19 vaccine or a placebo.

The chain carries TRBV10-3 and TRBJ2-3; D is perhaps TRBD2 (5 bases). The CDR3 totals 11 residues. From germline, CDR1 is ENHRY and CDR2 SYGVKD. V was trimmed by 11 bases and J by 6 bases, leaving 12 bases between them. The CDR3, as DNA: TGTGCCTCCCGGACTGTGGATACGCAGTATTTT. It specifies CASRTVDTQYF.

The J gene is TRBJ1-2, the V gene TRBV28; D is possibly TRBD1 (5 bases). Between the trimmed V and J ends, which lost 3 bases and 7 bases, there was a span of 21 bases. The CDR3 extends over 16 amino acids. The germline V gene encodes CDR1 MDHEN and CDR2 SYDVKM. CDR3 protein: CASSFAGGRQVGGYTF. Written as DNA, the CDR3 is TGTGCCAGCAGTTTTGCGGGGGGTCGGCAAGTAGGTGGCTACACCTTC.

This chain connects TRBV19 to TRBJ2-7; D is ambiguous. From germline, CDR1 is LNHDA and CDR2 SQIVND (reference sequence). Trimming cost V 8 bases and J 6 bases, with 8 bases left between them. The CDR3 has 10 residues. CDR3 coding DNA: TGTGCCAGTGGTACTTTCGAGCAGTACTTC. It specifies CASGTFEQYF.

The CDR3 loop is CASTAGSGELFF. In DNA form, the CDR3 reads TGTGCCAGCACCGCCGGGTCCGGGGAGCTGTTTTTT. The chain is built from TRBV7-9 and TRBJ2-2; D unclear. V was shortened by 7 bases and J by 6 bases, with 9 bases between the two germline ends. Germline V gene lookup returns CDR1 SEHNR and CDR2 FQNEAQ (reference sequence). The CDR3 covers 12 residues.